Reported below is one T cell receptor beta chain. This sample is drawn from a study of shared clonotypes between healthy human individuals. Germline-derived CDR1 and CDR2 are LNHDA and SQIVND (reference sequence). Trimming pared 5 bases from V and 0 bases from J, leaving 17 bases between. This CDR3 is built from 16 residues. An assay was performed, and its level was deep. Spread over ten immunoSEQ deep assay plates, unsorted PBMC DNA underwent sequencing. Sequencing was performed with immunoSEQ multiplex PCR; in TCRdb, only in-frame clones are kept and a portion is missing. The top ten hold 12% of the sample, which has some 500,000 clones, roughly three quarters seen once.

Sequencing input: PBMCs. The chain employs TRBV19 and TRBJ2-7; no clear D. The sequence derives from a middle-aged woman in good health. Some clones in this sample may be carry-over from other donors' samples. This chain's CDR3 is CASSSPSAANSYEQYF. For the CDR3, the DNA is TGTGCCAGTAGTTCCCCCTCCGCAGCGAACTCCTACGAGCAGTACTTC.